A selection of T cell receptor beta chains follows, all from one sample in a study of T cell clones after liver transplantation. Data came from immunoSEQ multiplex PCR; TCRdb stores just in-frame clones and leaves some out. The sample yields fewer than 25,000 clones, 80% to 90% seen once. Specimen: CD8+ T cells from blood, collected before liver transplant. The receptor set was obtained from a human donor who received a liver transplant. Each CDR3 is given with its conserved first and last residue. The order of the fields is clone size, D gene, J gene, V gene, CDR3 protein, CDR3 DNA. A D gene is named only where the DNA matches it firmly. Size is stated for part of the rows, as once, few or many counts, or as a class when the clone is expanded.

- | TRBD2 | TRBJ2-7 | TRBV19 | CASSWGSGSSYEQYF | TGTGCCAGTAGTTGGGGTAGCGGGAGCTCCTACGAGCAGTACTTC
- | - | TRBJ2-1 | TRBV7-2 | CASSLKLALEQFF | TGTGCCAGCAGCTTAAAATTGGCTCTTGAGCAGTTCTTC
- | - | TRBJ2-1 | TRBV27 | CASSLSGGSEQFF | TGTGCCAGCAGTTTATCGGGTGGAAGTGAGCAGTTCTTC
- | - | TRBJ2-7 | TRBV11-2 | CASSLVSLEQYF | TGTGCCAGCAGCTTAGTTTCTCTCGAGCAGTACTTC
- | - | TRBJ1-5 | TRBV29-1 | CSVEDPGGNQPQHF | TGCAGCGTTGAAGATCCTGGGGGGAATCAGCCCCAGCATTTT
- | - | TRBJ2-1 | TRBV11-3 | CASSPVGFEPYNEQFF | TGTGCCAGCAGCCCAGTCGGGTTTGAACCCTACAATGAGCAGTTCTTC
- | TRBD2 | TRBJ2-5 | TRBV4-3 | CASSYWTSVQETQYF | TGCGCCAGCAGCTATTGGACTAGCGTCCAAGAGACCCAGTACTTC
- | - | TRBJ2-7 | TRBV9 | CASSVEPGSYEQYF | TGTGCCAGCAGCGTAGAGCCAGGATCCTACGAGCAGTACTTC
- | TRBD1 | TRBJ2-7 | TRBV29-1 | CSAAGTGSYEQYF | TGCAGCGCCGCCGGGACAGGGTCCTACGAGCAGTACTTC
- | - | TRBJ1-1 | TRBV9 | CASSTGPYTEAFF | TGTGCCAGCAGCACCGGGCCGTACACTGAAGCTTTCTTT
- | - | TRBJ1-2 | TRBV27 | CASSPEPSFYGYTF | TGTGCCAGCAGTCCGGAACCGAGCTTCTATGGCTACACCTTC
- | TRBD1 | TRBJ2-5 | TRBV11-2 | CASRGTGGQETQYF | TGTGCCAGCAGGGGGACAGGGGGCCAAGAGACCCAGTACTTC
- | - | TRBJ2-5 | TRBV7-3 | CASSLWPGETQYF | TGTGCCAGCAGCTTATGGCCAGGGGAGACCCAGTACTTC
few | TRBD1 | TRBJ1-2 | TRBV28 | CASSSPRQGAYGYTF | TGTGCCAGCAGTTCGCCGAGACAGGGGGCCTATGGCTACACCTTC
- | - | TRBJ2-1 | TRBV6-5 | CASSYMGGTYNEQFF | TGTGCCAGCAGTTACATGGGCGGCACCTACAATGAGCAGTTCTTC
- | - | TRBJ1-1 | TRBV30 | CAWSGQGLRGEAFF | TGTGCCTGGAGTGGCCAGGGGCTCAGAGGTGAAGCTTTCTTT
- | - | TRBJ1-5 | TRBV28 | CASSLGQGYRQPQHF | TGTGCCAGCAGTTTGGGGCAGGGATACCGTCAGCCCCAGCATTTT
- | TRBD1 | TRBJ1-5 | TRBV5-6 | CASSSRDRGSRQPQHF | TGTGCCAGCAGCTCCCGGGACAGGGGGTCGAGACAGCCCCAGCATTTT
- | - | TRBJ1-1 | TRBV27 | CASSLLPRTEAFF | TGTGCCAGCAGCCTCCTTCCCAGGACTGAAGCTTTCTTT
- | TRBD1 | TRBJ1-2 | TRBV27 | CASSFQGGGYTF | TGTGCCAGCAGTTTCCAGGGGGGGGGCTACACCTTC
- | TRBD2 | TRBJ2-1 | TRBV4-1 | CASSQDLAGGYNEQFF | TGCGCCAGCAGCCAAGATTTAGCGGGCGGCTACAATGAGCAGTTCTTC
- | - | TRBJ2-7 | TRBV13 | CASSPGPDYEQYF | TGTGCCAGCAGCCCCGGGCCCGACTACGAGCAGTACTTC
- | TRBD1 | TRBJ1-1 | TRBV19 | CASSDDRGLNTEAFF | TGTGCCAGTAGTGATGACAGGGGGCTGAACACTGAAGCTTTCTTT
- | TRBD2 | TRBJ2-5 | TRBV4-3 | CASSQELAGAETQYF | TGCGCCAGCAGCCAAGAGCTAGCGGGTGCGGAGACCCAGTACTTC
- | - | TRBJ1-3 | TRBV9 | CASSATERSGNTIYF | TGTGCCAGCAGCGCTACCGAGCGATCTGGAAACACCATATATTTT
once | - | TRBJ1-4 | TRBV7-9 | CASSSSQGWAEKLFF | TGTGCCAGCAGCTCCAGTCAGGGGTGGGCTGAAAAACTGTTTTTT
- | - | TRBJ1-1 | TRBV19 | CASALTGNTEAFF | TGTGCCAGTGCCCTGACAGGGAACACTGAAGCTTTCTTT
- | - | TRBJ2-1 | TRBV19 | CASSIGLLPNEQFF | TGTGCCAGTAGTATAGGACTCCTCCCGAATGAGCAGTTCTTC
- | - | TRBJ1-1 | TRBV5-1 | CASSRRGNTEAFF | TGCGCCAGCTCCCGACGGGGGAACACTGAAGCTTTCTTT
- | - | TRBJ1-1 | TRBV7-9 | CASSNDGVAEAFF | TGTGCCAGCAGCAATGACGGAGTGGCTGAAGCTTTCTTT
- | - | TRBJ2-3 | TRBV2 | CASREYREAADTQYF | TGTGCCAGCAGGGAATACAGGGAAGCCGCAGATACGCAGTATTTT
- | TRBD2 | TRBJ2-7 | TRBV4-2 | CASSQELAGGGEQYF | TGTGCCAGCAGCCAAGAGTTAGCGGGAGGGGGGGAGCAGTACTTC
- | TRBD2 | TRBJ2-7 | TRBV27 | CASSFMGGDHEQYF | TGTGCCAGCAGTTTCATGGGGGGGGACCACGAGCAGTACTTC
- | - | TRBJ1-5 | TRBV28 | CASSLGQGFRQPQHF | TGTGCCAGCAGTTTAGGGCAGGGTTTTCGTCAGCCCCAGCATTTT
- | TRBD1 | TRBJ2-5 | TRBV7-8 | CASSSGTGLVVQETQYF | TGTGCCAGCAGCTCCGGGACAGGATTAGTGGTTCAAGAGACCCAGTACTTC
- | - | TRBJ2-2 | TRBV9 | CASSAAGFTGELFF | TGTGCCAGTAGCGCTGCGGGGTTCACCGGGGAGCTGTTTTTT
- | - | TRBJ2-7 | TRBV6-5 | CASSQAYEQYF | TGTGCCAGCAGCCAAGCCTACGAGCAGTACTTC
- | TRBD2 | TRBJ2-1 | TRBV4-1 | CASSLRGGTGYNEQFF | TGCGCCAGCAGCCTCCGGGGGGGCACCGGGTACAATGAGCAGTTCTTC
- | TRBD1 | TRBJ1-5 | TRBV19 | CAGGAGGSQPQHF | TGTGCCGGGGGGGCAGGGGGCAGTCAGCCCCAGCATTTT
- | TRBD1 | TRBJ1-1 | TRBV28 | CASRWTGNTEAFF | TGTGCCAGCAGATGGACAGGGAACACTGAAGCTTTCTTT
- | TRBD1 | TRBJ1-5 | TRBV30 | CAWSQDRADNQPQHF | TGTGCCTGGAGTCAGGACAGGGCTGACAATCAGCCCCAGCATTTT
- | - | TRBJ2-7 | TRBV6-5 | CASSSLLQYEQYF | TGTGCCAGCAGTTCACTTCTCCAATACGAGCAGTACTTC
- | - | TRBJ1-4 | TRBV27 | CASPPRGLGEKLFF | TGTGCCAGTCCCCCCCGGGGGTTGGGGGAAAAACTGTTTTTT
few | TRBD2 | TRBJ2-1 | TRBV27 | CASSSPGAGINEQFF | TGTGCCAGCAGTTCTCCCGGAGCGGGGATCAATGAGCAGTTCTTC
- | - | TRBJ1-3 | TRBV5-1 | CASGGSGNTIYF | TGCGCCAGCGGAGGTTCTGGAAACACCATATATTTT
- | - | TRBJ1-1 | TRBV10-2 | CASSQGGEAFF | TGCGCCAGCAGTCAGGGAGGGGAAGCTTTCTTT
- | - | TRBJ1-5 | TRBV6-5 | CASSRGYGNQPQHF | TGTGCCAGCAGCCGGGGATATGGCAATCAGCCCCAGCATTTT
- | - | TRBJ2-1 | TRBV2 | CASSEAKFGDEQFF | TGTGCCAGCAGTGAAGCCAAATTCGGCGATGAGCAGTTCTTC